Below, 10 T cell receptor beta chains from the same sample are listed, as sequenced in a study of cytomegalovirus exposure and HLA in healthy donors. Amplification used 60 Vbeta primers and 13 Jbeta primers. Libraries were prepared by immunoSEQ multiplex PCR; TCRdb keeps only in-frame clonotypes and omits some of them. The table shows about 52,000 clones, with approximately 77% occurring only once. What was sequenced was PBMCs. The receptors stem from a woman between 50 and 59 years old in good health and CMV-seronegative.

V is TRBV6-5 and J is TRBJ2-3, with a tentative D call TRBD2 (7 bases). The CDR3 is 15 amino acids. The ends were cut back, 7 bases at V and 4 bases at J, with 18 bases in the middle. Germline V lookup: CDR1 MNHEY, CDR2 SVGAGI. The CDR3 here is CASTRGPGGPDTQYF. CDR3 coding DNA: TGTGCCAGCACCCGGGGACCGGGGGGCCCAGATACGCAGTATTTT.

The chain uses TRBV29-1 and TRBJ2-1, with D perhaps matching TRBD2 (6 bases). The germline CDR1 and CDR2 sequences are SQVTM and ANQGSEA. V shed 0 bases and J shed 8 bases, with 17 bases lying between them. CDR3 length equals 15 residues. The CDR3 reads CSVEDRRLGLHEQFF. CDR3 in DNA: TGCAGCGTTGAAGATCGCCGACTAGGCCTTCATGAGCAGTTCTTC.

The V gene is TRBV5-1, the J gene TRBJ2-7, with TRBD2 matching over 9 bases. The V gene end was trimmed by 5 bases and the J gene end by 0 bases; junction bases not matched to a gene: 12. Per the germline V gene, CDR1 is SGHRS and CDR2 is YFSETQ. This CDR3 has 17 residues. CDR3 loop: CASSWGASGVLSYEQYF. The CDR3 DNA reads TGCGCCAGCAGTTGGGGGGCTAGCGGGGTCCTCTCCTACGAGCAGTACTTC.

The V call is TRBV28, the J call TRBJ1-2; a possible D gene is TRBD1 (6 bases). Per the germline V gene, CDR1 is MDHEN and CDR2 is SYDVKM. The V and J ends lost 3 bases and 4 bases respectively, with 9 bases between them. CDR3 length: 13 residues. The CDR3 is CASSFDRRYGYTF. The CDR3, as DNA: TGTGCCAGCAGTTTTGACAGGCGCTATGGCTACACCTTC.

The chain combines TRBV4-2 with TRBJ2-5; 7 bases are shared with TRBD2. Germline lookup yields CDR1 LGHNA and CDR2 YNFKEQ. The CDR3 is made up of 18 amino acids. J lost 5 bases, V lost 1 base, and 16 bases had no gene match. The CDR3 here is CASSQGRWGEGRFETQYF. As DNA, the CDR3 is TGTGCCAGCAGCCAAGGGCGGTGGGGGGAGGGACGTTTCGAGACCCAGTACTTC.

J is TRBJ2-2 and V is TRBV19; TRBD1 matches at 9 bases. The junction had 7 bases not matched to a gene; V was cut back by 5 bases and J by 6 bases. CDR1 and CDR2 from the germline V gene are LNHDA and SQIVND (reference sequence). This CDR3 spans 15 amino acids. Here the CDR3 DNA reads TGTGCCAGTAGTCCACAGGGGGCTTACGCCGGGGAGCTGTTTTTT. It codes for CASSPQGAYAGELFF.

The rearrangement joins TRBV5-8 to TRBJ1-1; weak D call: TRBD1 (5 bases). Trimming took 2 bases from V and 3 from J, leaving 17 bases between them. The CDR3 sequence is 16 residues long. Per germline, CDR1 SGHTS and CDR2 YDEGEE. CDR3 coding DNA: TGTGCCAGCAGCTTTACATGGGGCGCTTCGGACACTGAAGCTTTCTTT. Residues: CASSFTWGASDTEAFF.

With regard to this clone: A read error may account for a junction end that differs from germline. CDR3 amino acids: CASSSGLNTEAFF. Written as DNA, the CDR3 is TGTGCTAGCAGCTCCGGTCTGAACACTGAAGCTTTCTTT. The chain has TRBV7-7 and TRBJ1-1; D uncertain. CDR3 length equals 13 residues. Germline V CDR1 and CDR2: SSHAT, FNYEAQ (reference sequence).

The chain couples TRBV7-2 to TRBJ1-6; D not resolved. The CDR3 loop spans 17 amino acids. Trimming took 1 base from V and 4 from J, leaving 14 bases between them. Germline V gene data show CDR1 as SGHTA and CDR2 as FQGNSA. CDR3 nucleotides: TGTGCCAGCAGCTTAGATCCCACGGGAAGGTATAATTCACCCCTCCACTTT. Translating it yields CASSLDPTGRYNSPLHF.

This sequence joins TRBV7-6 and TRBJ2-5, with D possibly matching TRBD1 (5 bases). The CDR3 loop spans 12 amino acids. Trimming cost V 5 bases and J 4 bases, with 8 bases left between them. The V gene's germline CDR1 is SGHVS and CDR2 FNYEAQ. The CDR3 is CASSRGGETQYF. As DNA, the CDR3 is TGTGCCAGCAGCAGGGGTGGAGAGACCCAGTACTTC.